This T cell receptor beta chain was recovered during a study of cytomegalovirus exposure and HLA in healthy donors. The ends were cut back, 2 bases at V and 0 bases at J, with 14 bases in the middle. The germline CDR1 and CDR2 sequences are SQVTM and ANQGSEA. The CDR3 has 16 residues. 60 Vbeta and 13 Jbeta primers were used in PCR. Only in-frame clones appear in the TCRdb table, and some are missing; sequencing was by immunoSEQ multiplex PCR. The sample comprises about 180,000 clones, 80% of which are singletons, and 1.3% to 1.5% rests with the top ten. The chain couples TRBV29-1 to TRBJ2-1, with D perhaps matching TRBD2 (6 bases). The sequence came from a girl aged 10-17 years in good health and CMV-seropositive. The source material was PBMCs. The DNA of the CDR3 is TGCAGCGTTGAATACGGTAGCGGAGCCTCCTACAATGAGCAGTTCTTC. Its translation: CSVEYGSGASYNEQFF.